Listed below are T cell receptor beta chains from one sample, sequenced in a study of blood T cell repertoires in COVID-19. Assay used: immunoSEQ multiplex PCR; TCRdb lists only in-frame clones, some missing. This sample has about 200,000 clones, with 70% to 80% found just once. Sequencing used peripheral blood. The origin of the receptors is a middle-aged woman with COVID-19, enrolled during active disease. Both conserved end residues are trimmed from each CDR3.

>8|TRBV29-1|TRBJ2-7
SVFAYEQY
>9|TRBV19|TRBJ1-5
ASRTGTAQH
>12|TRBV6-6|TRBJ1-5
ASSWDRDYQPQH
>12|TRBV19|TRBJ1-2
ASSMDRKVYGYT
>13|TRBV21-1|TRBJ2-7
ASSKGGQGLYEQY
>12|TRBV5-1|TRBJ2-7
ASSYSGVSYEQY
>14|TRBV5-4|TRBJ2-3
ASSLRGSPITDTQY
>14|TRBV5-1|TRBJ2-3
ASSLSLAGTTDTQY
>12|TRBV7-9|TRBJ1-6
ASSRDRGHSPLH
>17|TRBV7-2|TRBJ1-1
ASSYSSRGAEARGTEAF
>13|TRBV6-1|TRBJ1-2
ASSEVGTGDYGYT
>11|TRBV11-3|TRBJ2-5
ASSQGAGETQY
>19|TRBV1|TRBJ2-1
TSSQDFSPASGRSSYNEQF
>13|TRBV19|TRBJ1-2
ASINPGGASYGYT
>15|TRBV9|TRBJ2-1
ASSVGLAGGPYNEQF
>13|TRBV19|TRBJ2-1
ASSTLAGSYNEQF
>16|TRBV5-1|TRBJ2-3
ASSSGLAGGSLTDTQY
>11|TRBV7-2|TRBJ1-5
ASSRTRVQPQH
>15|TRBV7-2|TRBJ2-2
ASSLVSAGWDTGELF
>13|TRBV6-5|TRBJ1-2
ASSYLDRGNYGYT
>13|TRBV27|TRBJ2-7
ASSLAGFSSYEQY
>13|TRBV3-1/TRBV3-2|TRBJ2-3
ASSPRGLFTDTQY
>13|TRBV3-1/TRBV3-2|TRBJ2-7
ASSQRTGIIYEQY
>13|TRBV5-1|TRBJ1-4
ASSLVQATNEKLF
>12|TRBV5-6|TRBJ2-7
ASSLWGRPYEQY
>12|TRBV18|TRBJ1-1
ASSQRQGWTEAF
>18|TRBV29-1|TRBJ2-7
SVALSWAGRRLFGDYEQY
>14|TRBV7-2|TRBJ2-1
ASAGLAGLSYNEQF
>14|TRBV18|TRBJ1-5
ASSPSAGTGTQPQH
>11|TRBV6-6|TRBJ2-2
AISAGNTGELF
>11|TRBV9|TRBJ1-1
ASKGQGGTEAF
>13|TRBV9|TRBJ1-3
ASSVLGTAGNTIY
>11|TRBV6-5|TRBJ2-7
ASSPPDSYEQY
>12|TRBV10-3|TRBJ1-5
ASSRQGRDQPQH
>11|TRBV6-5|TRBJ2-7
ATIQGVYYEQY
>10|TRBV5-1|TRBJ2-7
ASSPPSNEQY
>12|TRBV5-6|TRBJ1-2
ASSFGTGEYGYT
>14|TRBV20-1|TRBJ2-5
SASPLLAGEQETQY
>9|TRBV19|TRBJ2-7
ASRSPPEQY
>12|TRBV27|TRBJ2-1
ASSLSGPYNEQF
>15|TRBV5-5|TRBJ2-7
ASSLTDYGGVSYEQY